The sequence of this TCR beta chain was determined in a study of CD8 T cells in Susac syndrome. From germline, CDR1 is SGHAT and CDR2 FQNNGV. The CDR3 runs 14 residues. V lost 5 bases to trimming and J lost 5 bases, with 15 bases between them. Reverse transcription used about 0.5 to 1 ug RNA and random hexamers. immunoSEQ multiplex PCR amplified TCR beta CDR3 across 54 Vbeta, 13 Jbeta. TCRdb reprocessed the immunoSEQ multiplex PCR reads with MiXCR, giving one entry per CDR3 protein. The sample has more than 110,000 distinct CDR3 sequences, approximately 93% seen once. Source material: CD8+ T cells from PBMCs. This chain uses TRBV11-2 with TRBJ2-5; D is possibly TRBD1 (6 bases). The clonotype originates from a human donor in good health. CDR3 sequence reads: CASSQGPRGETQYF. CDR3 coding DNA: TGTGCCAGCAGCCAGGGGCCGAGAGGGGAGACCCAGTACTTC.